Listed below are T cell receptor beta chains from one sample, sequenced in a study of blood T cell repertoires in COVID-19. Some clones are missing from TCRdb's copy, which holds only in-frame ones; the method was immunoSEQ multiplex PCR. The table includes roughly 150,000 clones, 80% to 85% detected once. Sequenced sample: peripheral blood. These receptors all stem from a man in his 70s with active or convalescent COVID-19. CDR3s include the opening cysteine and the closing phenylalanine or tryptophan. D genes are given only for firm matches. Where a row states a size, it is once, few, many or the class of an expanded clone; other rows omit it.

d_call	clone_size	v_call	j_call	cdr3_nt	cdr3_aa
TRBD1	few	TRBV6-2/TRBV6-3	TRBJ1-5	TGTGCCAGCAGACCTGGACAGGGCGGCCAGCCCCAGCATTTT	CASRPGQGGQPQHF
.	.	TRBV15	TRBJ1-3	TGTGCCACCAGCAGAACAGGCTCTTCTGGAAACACCATATATTTT	CATSRTGSSGNTIYF
.	.	TRBV7-2	TRBJ1-2	TGTGCCAGCAGCCCCGGCCCCCACGGGAGGACTTTTAGGGGCTATGGCTACACCTTC	CASSPGPHGRTFRGYGYTF
.	.	TRBV24-1	TRBJ2-1	TGTGCCACCAGTGATGATCAGGGTTGGGGCAATGAGCAGTTCTTC	CATSDDQGWGNEQFF
.	.	TRBV5-1	TRBJ2-5	TGCGCCAGCAGGGGCTGGGGGACACAAGAGACCCAGTACTTC	CASRGWGTQETQYF
TRBD1	once	TRBV2	TRBJ1-2	TGTGCCAGCAGTTCACAGGGGGCGCGTTATGGCTACACCTTC	CASSSQGARYGYTF
TRBD1	.	TRBV27	TRBJ1-2	TGTGCCAGCAGGGCCGACAGGGGCTCGTATGGCTACACCTTC	CASRADRGSYGYTF
.	.	TRBV24-1	TRBJ2-1	TGTGCCATCCAAGAGGGCTCCTACAATGAGCAGTTCTTC	CAIQEGSYNEQFF
.	.	TRBV11-3	TRBJ1-3	TGTGCCAGCAGCCACAACAGGGAGCGCGGAAACACCATATATTTT	CASSHNRERGNTIYF
.	.	TRBV28	TRBJ1-3	TGTGCCAGCAGTCTCCCTTACAGCTCTGGAAACACCATATATTTT	CASSLPYSSGNTIYF
TRBD1	.	TRBV2	TRBJ1-1	TGTGCCAGCAGGGACAGGGGGCCTGAAGCTTTCTTT	CASRDRGPEAFF
.	.	TRBV19	TRBJ2-1	TGTGCCAGTAGTGACCGACTAGTGAGCTCCTACAATGAGCAGTTCTTC	CASSDRLVSSYNEQFF
.	.	TRBV6-5	TRBJ1-2	TGTGCCAGCAGTTACTCGGGGGGGGTAAACGATGGCTACACCTTC	CASSYSGGVNDGYTF
.	once	TRBV28	TRBJ1-4	TGTGCCAGCAGTGGCGGGACGCTCGGTGAAAAACTGTTTTTT	CASSGGTLGEKLFF
.	.	TRBV9	TRBJ1-5	TGTGCCAGCAGCGCACAGAATCAGCCCCAGCATTTT	CASSAQNQPQHF
.	.	TRBV7-2	TRBJ1-1	TGTGCCAGCAGCTTACAGGGGCGAGGTACTGAAGCTTTCTTT	CASSLQGRGTEAFF
TRBD1	.	TRBV9	TRBJ1-1	TGTGCCAGCAGCGGAGAGGACAGGGCTGAAGCTTTCTTT	CASSGEDRAEAFF
.	.	TRBV18	TRBJ2-7	TGTGCCAGCTCACCGCCTTCGCAGGGAAACCACGAGCAGTACTTC	CASSPPSQGNHEQYF
TRBD2	.	TRBV28	TRBJ2-7	TGTGCCAGCCAGCTGGGCGGGAGCTCCTACGAGCAGTACTTC	CASQLGGSSYEQYF
TRBD1	.	TRBV18	TRBJ1-5	TGTGCCAGCTCAGGGCGACAGGGTGGCGGGGATCAGCCCCAGCATTTT	CASSGRQGGGDQPQHF
.	few	TRBV4-3	TRBJ1-3	TGCGCCAGCAGCCTCACGCGAGGGTCTGGAAACACCATATATTTT	CASSLTRGSGNTIYF
.	.	TRBV6-2/TRBV6-3	TRBJ2-1	TGTGCCAGCAGTTACTACTCGAGCTCCTACAATGAGCAGTTCTTC	CASSYYSSSYNEQFF
.	.	TRBV19	TRBJ1-5	TGTGCCAGTAGTATTAACAGGCTCAATCAGCCCCAGCATTTT	CASSINRLNQPQHF
.	.	TRBV7-2	TRBJ2-1	TGTGCCAGCAGCTTAGTTACCAACAGAATTGAGCAGTTCTTC	CASSLVTNRIEQFF
TRBD2	.	TRBV9	TRBJ2-1	TGTGCCAGCAGTCGCAGCGGGGGACCCTACAATGAGCAGTTCTTC	CASSRSGGPYNEQFF
TRBD1	.	TRBV12-3/TRBV12-4	TRBJ1-1	TGTGCCAGCAGTCTGACAGGGAGCACTGAAGCTTTCTTT	CASSLTGSTEAFF
TRBD1	.	TRBV5-6	TRBJ1-1	TGTGCCAGCAGTAACCAGGGGGCTTTTTCTGAAGCTTTCTTT	CASSNQGAFSEAFF
.	.	TRBV7-6	TRBJ1-3	TGTGCCAGCAGCCCTAGTTCCAACTCTGGAAACACCATATATTTT	CASSPSSNSGNTIYF
TRBD1	.	TRBV5-1	TRBJ1-2	TGCGCCAGCAGCTTGACAGGGGGGTCCTATGGCTACACCTTC	CASSLTGGSYGYTF
TRBD1	.	TRBV2	TRBJ2-7	TGTGCCAGCAGTCTCAGGGGGCCCGAGCAGTACTTC	CASSLRGPEQYF
TRBD1	.	TRBV6-2/TRBV6-3	TRBJ2-2	TGTGCCAGCAGTTACCGGGACAGGATAAACTTGGCCGGGGAGCTGTTTTTT	CASSYRDRINLAGELFF
.	.	TRBV5-4	TRBJ1-2	TGTGCCAGCAGCTACATAGCTGAACGAAACTATGGCTACACCTTC	CASSYIAERNYGYTF
.	.	TRBV28	TRBJ1-2	TGTGCCAGCAGTTTAACCCCAGGGGCGTTGGGAGGCTACACCTTC	CASSLTPGALGGYTF
TRBD1	.	TRBV18	TRBJ1-5	TGTGCCAGCTCACCCAGGGGGGATCGCAATCAGCCCCAGCATTTT	CASSPRGDRNQPQHF
TRBD1	.	TRBV27	TRBJ2-5	TGTGCCAGCAGTCAGACAGGGTGGCAAGAGACCCAGTACTTC	CASSQTGWQETQYF
TRBD2	.	TRBV6-5	TRBJ2-1	TGTGCCAGCATCAAGCGGGGGGGCCGGGACAATGAGCAGTTCTTC	CASIKRGGRDNEQFF
TRBD1	.	TRBV3-1/TRBV3-2	TRBJ2-1	TGTGCCAGCAGCTCCGGGACAGTAACCTCCTACAATGAGCAGTTCTTC	CASSSGTVTSYNEQFF
TRBD2	.	TRBV6-5	TRBJ2-3	TGTGCCAGCAGTTACGGGGCGGGAGTCCGGACAGATACGCAGTATTTT	CASSYGAGVRTDTQYF
.	.	TRBV18	TRBJ2-2	TGTGCCAGCTCACCACGGGGGACTAACACCGGGGAGCTGTTTTTT	CASSPRGTNTGELFF
TRBD1	.	TRBV28	TRBJ2-4	TGTGCTACCGGGACAGGAAAAAACATTCAGTACTTC	CATGTGKNIQYF
.	.	TRBV7-9	TRBJ2-7	TGTGCCAGCAGCTTAGGACTACCATCCGAGCAGTACTTC	CASSLGLPSEQYF
TRBD2	few	TRBV5-8	TRBJ2-3	TGTGCCAGCAGCGGTGCCGGGACTAGAGATACGCAGTATTTT	CASSGAGTRDTQYF